A single sample gave rise to the 16 T cell receptor beta chains below, sequenced in a study of low-dose radiotherapy and immunotherapy resistance in tumors. Primers used for first-strand cDNA, a TRAV- and TRBV-specific set, covered both alpha and beta chains. For amplifying TCRs, the PCR ran for approximately 18 cycles with Phusion, which was used together with a constant-region primer and the adapter on the V primers. TCRdb itself ran the reads through MiXCR, one entry per CDR3 protein. The top ten clones hold about 9.5% of a sample with tens of thousands of distinct CDR3 sequences, about 25% of them seen once. Indicated time point: after trial treatment. As for treatment: LDRT plus nivolumab, ipilimumab, low-dose cyclophosphamide and aspirin (RACIN trial). The sequenced sample was PBMCs, obtained after low-dose radiotherapy plus immunotherapy. The receptors were sampled from a male donor with prostate cancer.

The chain recombines TRBV7-8 with TRBJ2-1; TRBD2 aligns across 12 bases. Germline assignment: CDR1 SGHVS and CDR2 FQNEAQ. The CDR3 length is 17 residues. The V and J ends lost 2 bases and 4 bases, in that order; junction bases with no gene match: 6. CDR3 sequence reads: CASSLTPTSGGYNEQFF. The CDR3 region has the DNA TGTGCCAGCAGCTTAACACCGACTAGCGGGGGATACAATGAGCAGTTCTTC.

The chain carries TRBV6-2 or TRBV6-3 and TRBJ2-7; tentatively, D is TRBD2 (7 bases). The V gene's germline CDR1 is MNHEY and CDR2 SVGEGT. Trimming stripped 8 bases from V and 4 bases from J, with 18 bases between. The CDR3 has 14 amino acids. The chain's CDR3 is CASQPPGGPYEQYF. CDR3 in DNA: TGTGCCAGCCAACCCCCGGGGGGCCCGTACGAGCAGTACTTC.

The chain uses TRBV9 and TRBJ2-1, with D maybe TRBD1 (6 bases). V gave up 3 bases and J gave up 9 bases, with 19 bases separating them. Germline loops: CDR1 SGDLS, CDR2 YYNGEE. This CDR3 contains 15 residues. The CDR3 region has the DNA TGTGCCAGCAGCGCGTCTCGGGACATATGCATTGAGCAGTTCTTC. It specifies CASSASRDICIEQFF. Full variable domain (remainder filled in from reference TRBV9 and TRBJ2-1): DSGVTQTPKHLITATGQRVTLRCSPRSGDLSVYWYQQSLDQGLQFLIQYYNGEERAKGNILERFSAQQFPDLHSELNLSSLELGDSALYFCASSASRDICIEQFFGPGTRLTVL.

Points on this clonotype: A far larger clone is only one base removed, so a read error is likely. The genes are TRBV19 and TRBJ2-1; D ambiguous. V was trimmed by 5 bases and J by 13 bases, leaving 21 bases between them. This CDR3 is 14 amino acids long. CDR1 is LNHDA and CDR2 is SQIVND in the germline V gene (reference sequence). The CDR3 bases are TGTGCCAGTAGTCCATCGGTCTCAGGAGAGACCCAGTTCTTC. Translation gives CASSPSVSGETQFF.

This clonotype was seen at least ten times. This sequence joins TRBV2 and TRBJ2-2; 10 bases are a match to TRBD2. The CDR3 spans 15 residues. V trimming: 2 bases; J trimming: 6 bases; junction bases outside the gene matches: 3. CDR1 and CDR2 (germline): SNHLY, FYNNEI. The CDR3: CASSERLAGAGELFF. The CDR3, as DNA: TGTGCCAGCAGTGAACGGCTAGCGGGAGCCGGGGAGCTGTTTTTT.

Regarding this clonotype: This is likely an artifact of a read error, given a far larger clone one base away. The rearrangement joins TRBV6-8 to TRBJ1-1; no firm D call. Germline CDR1 reads MNHGY; CDR2 reads SAAAGT. CDR3 length equals 14 residues. The CDR3 protein is CASSKRTMKTEAFF. As DNA, the CDR3 is TGTGCCAGCAGCAAACGGACGATGAAAACTGAAGCTTTCTTT.

The table lists this clonotype with many counts. The chain links TRBV7-2 to TRBJ1-1, with D perhaps matching TRBD1 (6 bases). There are 14 residues in the CDR3. Germline loops: CDR1 SGHTA, CDR2 FQGNSA. V was clipped by 5 bases and J by 4 bases, with 14 bases between them. This CDR3 reads CASSAPGALTEAFF. CDR3 sequence (DNA): TGTGCCAGCAGCGCCCCGGGGGCCCTCACTGAAGCTTTCTTT.

This rearrangement joins TRBV5-6 to TRBJ1-1; 8 nucleotides match TRBD1. V was clipped by 1 base and J by 2 bases; unmatched bases: 4. Germline V gene sequence: CDR1 SGHDT, CDR2 YYEEEE. This CDR3 is 15 amino acids long. The CDR3 region has the DNA TGTGCCAGCAGCTTGTTAGGACAGGGCAACACTGAAGCTTTCTTT. It encodes CASSLLGQGNTEAFF. The whole variable domain, filled in from reference TRBV5-6 and TRBJ1-1, reads DAGVTQSPTHLIKTRGQQVTLRCSPKSGHDTVSWYQQALGQGPQFIFQYYEEEERQRGNFPDRFSGHQFPNYSSELNVNALLLGDSALYLCASSLLGQGNTEAFFGQGTRLTVV.

As DNA, the CDR3 is TGTGCCAGCTCACCAACGTCAGGGCGGGAAAACATTCAGTACTTC. Its protein product is CASSPTSGRENIQYF. The chain couples TRBV18 to TRBJ2-4, with D perhaps given as TRBD1 or TRBD2 (5 bases each). Trimming took 2 bases from V and 5 from J, leaving 13 bases between them. Germline values: CDR1 KGHSH, CDR2 LQKENI. The CDR3 runs 15 residues. Looking up the rest from reference TRBV18 and TRBJ2-4 gives the full variable domain: NAGVMQNPRHLVRRRGQEARLRCSPMKGHSHVYWYRQLPEEGLKFMVYLQKENIIDESGMPKERFSAEFPKEGPSILRIQQVVRGDSAAYFCASSPTSGRENIQYFGAGTRLSVL.

This clonotype was counted ten times or more. The gene calls are TRBV5-1 and TRBJ2-7; no firm D call. In germline, CDR1 is SGHRS, CDR2 YFSETQ. This CDR3 comprises 15 residues. Trimming removed 1 base from V and 6 bases from J, with 17 bases in between. The CDR3 DNA reads as TGCGCCAGCAGCTTGTCTGGCAGTTCACGTACCGAGCAGTACTTC. It codes for CASSLSGSSRTEQYF.

The sample holds many counts of this clonotype. This sequence joins TRBV6-5 and TRBJ1-1, with TRBD1 as a possible D gene (5 bases). Germline V gene sequence: CDR1 MNHEY, CDR2 SVGAGI. CDR3 length: 14 amino acids. V was pared by 6 bases and J by 1 base, with 12 bases between. The CDR3 coding sequence is TGTGCCAGCAGCGTGGACATAGGGAACACTGAAGCTTTCTTT. Amino acid sequence: CASSVDIGNTEAFF.

The CDR3 reads CASSRDNYEQYF. The CDR3 DNA reads as TGCGCCAGCAGCCGGGACAACTACGAGCAGTACTTC. The chain carries TRBV5-1 and TRBJ2-7; perhaps TRBD1 as D (6 bases). This CDR3 has 12 amino acids. The germline V and J ends were trimmed by 4 bases and 3 bases, with 8 bases remaining between them. Looked up from germline, CDR1 is SGHRS and CDR2 is YFSETQ. The whole variable domain, remainder taken from reference TRBV5-1 and TRBJ2-7, is KAGVTQTPRYLIKTRGQQVTLSCSPISGHRSVSWYQQTPGQGLQFLFEYFSETQRNKGNFPGRFSGRQFSNSRSEMNVSTLELGDSALYLCASSRDNYEQYFGPGTRLTVT.

This clonotype showed up many times. The rearrangement links TRBV20-1 to TRBJ2-5; 7 nucleotides line up with TRBD1. The trim removed 6 bases at V and 2 bases at J, leaving 3 bases unmatched. Germline-derived CDR1 and CDR2 are DFQATT and SNEGSKA (reference sequence). This CDR3 contains 12 residues. The CDR3 here is CSAGDSQETQYF. In nucleotides, the CDR3 is TGCAGTGCCGGGGACAGTCAAGAGACCCAGTACTTC.

This clonotype was detected a few times. The chain combines TRBV20-1 with TRBJ2-7; D not certain. The germline gives CDR1 DFQATT, CDR2 SNEGSKA (reference sequence). V lost 1 base to trimming and J lost 2 bases, with 9 bases between them. This CDR3 contains 13 residues. CDR3 in amino acids: CSARGSEPYEQYF. The CDR3 bases are TGCAGTGCTAGAGGGTCAGAACCCTACGAGCAGTACTTC.

The gene calls are TRBV5-4 and TRBJ2-2, with D unclear. The CDR3 consists of 14 residues. The germline gives CDR1 SGHNT, CDR2 YYREEE (reference sequence). V was shortened by 0 bases and J by 9 bases, with 12 bases between the two germline ends. As DNA, the CDR3 is TGTGCCAGCAGCTTGGACGGTGTGGGCCGGGAGCTGTTTTTT. The encoded protein is CASSLDGVGRELFF.

As for this clonotype: This likely traces to a read error, being one base from a far larger clone. The chain couples TRBV4-3 to TRBJ2-7; D not certain. The CDR3 runs to 15 residues. Per germline, CDR1 LGHNA and CDR2 YSLEER. V shed 0 bases and J shed 4 bases, with 13 bases lying between them. CDR3 nucleotides: TGCGCCAGCAGCCAAGAATTGAGCCAGGTTTACGAGCAGTACTTC. It yields the protein CASSQELSQVYEQYF.